These 18 T cell receptor beta chains share one sample of origin, sequenced in a study of T cell repertoires in cytomegalovirus infection. Their antigens remain unidentified. A single record per CDR3 protein comes from TCRdb applying MiXCR to the reads. The repertoire holds 50,000 or so distinct CDR3 sequences, with about 19% as singletons. Source: CD8+ T cells from cultured PBMCs, taken from culture after CMV antigen stimulation. These receptors all come from a human donor in good health (CMV status not recorded). Some clones in this sample may be carry-over from other donors' samples.

The sample holds a few counts of this clonotype. The rearrangement joins TRBV6-6 to TRBJ1-2; D is unclear. Germline assignment: CDR1 MNHNY and CDR2 SVGAGI (reference sequence). CDR3 length equals 13 residues. V lost 0 bases and J 2 bases, leaving 4 bases between the germline ends. CDR3 residues: CASSYSDNYGYTF. In DNA, the CDR3 is TGTGCCAGCAGTTACTCGGACAACTATGGCTACACCTTC.

V and J are TRBV19 and TRBJ1-1, with D perhaps matching TRBD1 (5 bases). V lost 11 bases to trimming and J lost 6 bases, with 25 bases between them. CDR1 and CDR2 from the germline V gene are LNHDA and SQIVND (reference sequence). CDR3 size: 15 residues. The CDR3 protein is CASPQGSGGSAEAFF. CDR3 DNA: TGTGCCTCACCTCAGGGTAGTGGGGGATCGGCTGAAGCTTTCTTT.

The J gene is TRBJ2-3, the V gene TRBV11-2; TRBD1 matches 7 bases. Germline trimming cut 5 bases from V and 0 bases from J; bases unmatched to any gene: 2. This CDR3 region has 14 residues. Looked up from germline, CDR1 is SGHAT and CDR2 is FQNNGV. Written as DNA, the CDR3 is TGTGCCAGCAGCCGGACAGGCAGCACAGATACGCAGTATTTT. This sequence encodes CASSRTGSTDTQYF.

This clonotype was picked up many times. V usage is TRBV12-3 or TRBV12-4 and J usage is TRBJ1-2, with a weak D call TRBD1 (6 bases). The CDR3 is 13 residues long. Deletions cut 10 bases from V and 3 bases from J, with 15 bases between. CDR3 sequence reads: CAISVQGDYGYTF. For the CDR3, the DNA is TGTGCCATTTCGGTACAGGGCGACTATGGCTACACCTTC.

This clonotype was counted at least ten times. The gene calls are TRBV7-9 and TRBJ2-1; 8 nucleotides match TRBD1. The V and J ends lost 1 base and 7 bases, in that order; junction bases with no gene match: 6. The germline V gene has CDR1 SEHNR and CDR2 FQNEAQ (reference sequence). The CDR3 runs 15 residues. The CDR3 DNA follows: TGTGCCAGCAGCTTAGGGCAGGGGGCGCGAAATGAGCAGTTCTTC. This sequence encodes CASSLGQGARNEQFF.

At least ten counts were recorded for this clonotype. The chain carries TRBV7-9 and TRBJ1-1; 7 bases agree with TRBD1. CDR1 is SEHNR, CDR2 FQNEAQ, per germline (reference sequence). The CDR3 runs 15 residues. V lost 6 bases and J lost 0; bases outside the gene matches: 7. The DNA of the CDR3 is TGTGCCAGCAGTGATCCGGGACAGATGAACACTGAAGCTTTCTTT. This encodes CASSDPGQMNTEAFF.

This sequence joins TRBV19 and TRBJ1-1; D not resolved. Looked up from germline, CDR1 is LNHDA and CDR2 is SQIVND (reference sequence). The CDR3 sequence is 17 residues long. Trimming took off 10 bases at V and 1 base at J, with 25 bases between the two ends. Written as DNA, the CDR3 is TGTGCCACCCTGCCGTTTTCTATCCGCGCTTCGAACACTGAAGCTTTCTTT. This encodes CATLPFSIRASNTEAFF.

This rearrangement joins TRBV30 to TRBJ1-5; 7 nucleotides match TRBD1. Germline values: CDR1 GTSNPN, CDR2 SVGIG (reference sequence). CDR3 length: 15 residues. J lost 2 bases, V lost 3 bases, and 7 bases had no gene match. CDR3 sequence reads: CAWSRRTGGNQPQHF. Here the CDR3 DNA reads TGTGCCTGGAGCCGAAGGACAGGTGGCAATCAGCCCCAGCATTTT.

This chain links TRBV9 with TRBJ2-7, with a tentative D call TRBD2 (6 bases). This CDR3 comprises 14 residues. The V end lost 3 bases, the J end lost 2 bases, and 12 bases lay between the germline ends. Germline V gene data show CDR1 as SGDLS and CDR2 as YYNGEE. The CDR3 DNA reads TGTGCCAGCAGCGAGAGCGGAGGGGCCTACGAGCAGTACTTC. This translates into CASSESGGAYEQYF.

This clonotype was seen a few times. The rearrangement links TRBV5-4 to TRBJ1-2; 12 nucleotides align to TRBD1. The length of the CDR3 is 15 residues. Germline-derived CDR1 and CDR2 are SGHNT and YYREEE (reference sequence). The V gene end was trimmed by 5 bases and the J gene end by 4 bases; junction bases not matched to a gene: 6. CDR3 in DNA: TGTGCCAGCAGGGGGGGACAGGGGGCCACCTATGGCTACACCTTC. As protein: CASRGGQGATYGYTF.

There are many counts of this clonotype. The V and J genes are TRBV24-1 and TRBJ2-1; D ambiguous. The V gene lost 0 bases and the J gene lost 0 bases, with 11 bases spanning the gap. The CDR3 loop spans 17 amino acids. Germline V gives CDR1 KGHDR, CDR2 SFDVKD. CDR3 residues: CATSDLDFPSSYNEQFF. The CDR3 DNA sequence: TGTGCCACCAGTGATTTGGACTTTCCGAGCTCCTACAATGAGCAGTTCTTC.

The chain joins TRBV9 to TRBJ2-2; D may be TRBD1 (5 bases). V was pared by 0 bases and J by 3 bases, with 12 bases between. The germline V gene has CDR1 SGDLS and CDR2 YYNGEE. The CDR3 sequence is 16 residues long. The CDR3 spells CASSVGTGTYTGELFF. The CDR3 nucleotides read TGTGCCAGCAGCGTAGGAACAGGAACCTACACCGGGGAGCTGTTTTTT.

This clonotype was counted between two and nine times. The genes are TRBV10-3 and TRBJ1-1; D ambiguous. Germline lookup yields CDR1 ENHRY and CDR2 SYGVKD. V was trimmed by 2 bases and J by 0 bases, leaving 10 bases between them. This CDR3 is 15 amino acids long. Written as DNA, the CDR3 is TGTGCCATCAGTGAGAGAGGCGGACTGAACACTGAAGCTTTCTTT. It encodes CAISERGGLNTEAFF.

The V call is TRBV20-1, the J call TRBJ2-1, with TRBD2 matching 10 bases. V lost 2 bases and J lost 4; bases outside the gene matches: 8. This CDR3 is 16 amino acids long. CDR1 is DFQATT and CDR2 is SNEGSKA in the germline V gene (reference sequence). CDR3 protein: CSARSASSGGYNEQFF. In DNA, the CDR3 is TGCAGTGCTAGATCCGCCTCTAGCGGGGGATACAATGAGCAGTTCTTC.

Worth noting for this clonotype: The final CDR3 position lacks the conserved phenylalanine or tryptophan, pointing to a likely read error. This sequence joins TRBV19 and TRBJ2-7; perhaps TRBD1 as D (5 bases). The length of the CDR3 is 14 residues. Per the germline V gene, CDR1 is LNHDA and CDR2 is SQIVND (reference sequence). The V end was cut by 1 base, the J end by 0 bases, with 7 bases between. CDR3 bases: TGTGCCAGTAGTATAGGACAGAACTCCTACGAGCAGTACTAC. Translating it yields CASSIGQNSYEQYY.

This clonotype has a count of ten or more. The chain employs TRBV2 and TRBJ2-3; 8 bases are a match to TRBD1. The CDR3 has 15 residues. Germline loops: CDR1 SNHLY, CDR2 FYNNEI. The V segment lost 5 bases and the J segment 2 bases; nucleotides outside the gene matches: 6. CDR3 nucleotide sequence: TGTGCCAGCAGTCCAGGACAGGGCAACACAGATACGCAGTATTTT. Residues: CASSPGQGNTDTQYF.

This clonotype occurred a few times. The genes are TRBV5-1 and TRBJ2-7; 9 bases are shared with TRBD1. The CDR3 has 14 residues. Germline values: CDR1 SGHRS, CDR2 YFSETQ. V shed 4 bases and J 6 bases; nucleotides not matched to a gene: 8. CDR3 DNA sequence: TGCGCCAGCAGCACTGGGACAGGGATCGGCGAGCAGTACTTC. It encodes CASSTGTGIGEQYF.

At least ten counts were recorded for this clonotype. The chain joins TRBV4-3 to TRBJ2-5; 7 positions match TRBD1. CDR1 is LGHNA and CDR2 is YSLEER in the germline V gene. There are 16 residues in the CDR3. V was pared by 1 base and J by 5 bases, with 10 bases of the junction left unmatched. The DNA for the CDR3 is TGCGCCAGCAGCCAAGCGATCGACAGGGATGGGGAGACCCAGTACTTC. The encoded protein is CASSQAIDRDGETQYF.